This T cell receptor beta chain was recorded in a study of blood T cell repertoires in COVID-19. Study background: Collection of acute and convalescent COVID-19 samples took place in the United States, Italy and Spain. The analysed material was cDNA or gDNA that came from T cells, B-cell-depleted T cells, or PBMCs.

As processed by the authors: Nucleated cell number was recorded as an estimate derived from reference gene primer amplification. Here immunoSEQ multiplex PCR was the method, and the copy in TCRdb shows in-frame clones only, minus some. Clone size and the V and J calls come from that table; the DNA yielded D and trimming. This table has 250,000 to 350,000 clones, roughly 87% appearing once. Per the germline V gene, CDR1 is MDHEN and CDR2 is SYDVKM. This CDR3 is built from 16 residues. The V segment lost 1 base and the J segment 8 bases; nucleotides outside the gene matches: 8. The chain couples TRBV28 to TRBJ1-4; TRBD1 matches at 9 bases. Specimen: peripheral blood. This receptor was obtained from a man aged 18 to 29 with active or convalescent COVID-19. CDR3 residues: CASSLSTGGAKEKLFF. CDR3 sequence (DNA): TGTGCCAGCAGTTTATCTACAGGGGGCGCAAAAGAAAAACTGTTTTTT.